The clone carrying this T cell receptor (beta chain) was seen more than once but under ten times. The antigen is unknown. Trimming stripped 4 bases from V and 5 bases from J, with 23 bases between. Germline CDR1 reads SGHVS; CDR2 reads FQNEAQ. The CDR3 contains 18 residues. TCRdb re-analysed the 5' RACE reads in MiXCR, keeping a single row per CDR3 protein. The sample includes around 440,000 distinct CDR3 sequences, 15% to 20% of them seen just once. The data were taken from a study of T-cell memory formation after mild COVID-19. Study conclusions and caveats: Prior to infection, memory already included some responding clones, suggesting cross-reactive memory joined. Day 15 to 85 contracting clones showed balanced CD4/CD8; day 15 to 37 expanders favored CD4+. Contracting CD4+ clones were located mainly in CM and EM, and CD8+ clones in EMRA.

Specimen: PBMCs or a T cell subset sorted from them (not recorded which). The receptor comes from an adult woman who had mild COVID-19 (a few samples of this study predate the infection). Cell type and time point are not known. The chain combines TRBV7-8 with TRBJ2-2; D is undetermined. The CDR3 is CASSSGRILSGRTGELFF. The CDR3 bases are TGTGCCAGCAGCTCAGGCCGGATTTTGTCTGGTCGGACCGGGGAGCTGTTTTTT.